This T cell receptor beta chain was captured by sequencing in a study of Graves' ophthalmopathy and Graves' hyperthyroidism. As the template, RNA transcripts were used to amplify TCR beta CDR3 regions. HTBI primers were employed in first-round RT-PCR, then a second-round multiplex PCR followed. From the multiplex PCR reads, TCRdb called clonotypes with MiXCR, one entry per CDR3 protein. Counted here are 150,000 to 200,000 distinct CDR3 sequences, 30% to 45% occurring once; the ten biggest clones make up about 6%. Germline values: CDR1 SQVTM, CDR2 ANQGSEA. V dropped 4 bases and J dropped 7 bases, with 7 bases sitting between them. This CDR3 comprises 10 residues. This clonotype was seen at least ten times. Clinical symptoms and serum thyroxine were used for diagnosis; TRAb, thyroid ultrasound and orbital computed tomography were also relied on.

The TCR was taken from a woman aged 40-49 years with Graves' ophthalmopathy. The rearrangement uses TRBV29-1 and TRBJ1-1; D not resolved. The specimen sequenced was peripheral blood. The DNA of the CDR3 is TGCAGCGTTGCGCAGGTTGAAGCTTTCTTT. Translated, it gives CSVAQVEAFF.